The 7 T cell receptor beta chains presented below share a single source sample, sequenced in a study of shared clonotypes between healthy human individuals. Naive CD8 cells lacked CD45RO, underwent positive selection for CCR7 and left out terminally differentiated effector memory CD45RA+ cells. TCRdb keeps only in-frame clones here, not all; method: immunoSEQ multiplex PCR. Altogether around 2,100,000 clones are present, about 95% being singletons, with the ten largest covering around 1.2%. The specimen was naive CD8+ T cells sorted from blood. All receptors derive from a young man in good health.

Here the CDR3 reads CASSLEGGLTLRKAQYF. The CDR3 coding sequence is TGTGCCAGCAGCTTAGAAGGGGGTCTAACCCTAAGAAAGGCCCAGTACTTC. The chain uses TRBV7-9 and TRBJ2-5; TRBD1 is a possible D gene (6 bases). V lost 1 base, J lost 9 bases, and 24 bases lay in between. The CDR3 runs 17 residues. The germline gives CDR1 SEHNR, CDR2 FQNEAQ (reference sequence).

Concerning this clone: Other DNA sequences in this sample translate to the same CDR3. This chain's CDR3 is CASSVGTVNTEAFF. As DNA, the CDR3 is TGTGCCAGCAGCGTAGGAACCGTGAACACTGAAGCTTTCTTT. This chain links TRBV9 with TRBJ1-1; D not certain. The CDR3 consists of 14 residues. V shed 0 bases and J shed 0 bases, with 6 bases lying between them. Germline V gene data show CDR1 as SGDLS and CDR2 as YYNGEE.

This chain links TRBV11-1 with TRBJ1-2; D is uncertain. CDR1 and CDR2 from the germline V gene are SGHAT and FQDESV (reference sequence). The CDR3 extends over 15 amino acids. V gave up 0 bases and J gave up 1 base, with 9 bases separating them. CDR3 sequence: CASSLAPGHNYGYTF. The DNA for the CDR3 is TGTGCCAGCAGCTTAGCCCCAGGTCATAACTATGGCTACACCTTC.

The CDR3 region is CASSQEEFSYEQYF. The CDR3 DNA reads TGCGCCAGCAGCCAAGAGGAGTTCTCCTACGAGCAGTACTTC. V and J are TRBV4-1 and TRBJ2-7; D is uncertain. The CDR3 covers 14 residues. CDR1 and CDR2 (germline): MGHRA, YSYEKL. The germline V and J ends were trimmed by 0 bases and 0 bases, with 6 bases remaining between them.

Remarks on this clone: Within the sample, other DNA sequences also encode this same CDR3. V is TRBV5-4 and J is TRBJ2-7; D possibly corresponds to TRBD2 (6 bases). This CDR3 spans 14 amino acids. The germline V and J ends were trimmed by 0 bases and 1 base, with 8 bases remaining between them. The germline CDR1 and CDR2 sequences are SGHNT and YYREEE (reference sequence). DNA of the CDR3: TGTGCCAGCAGCTTGGGTGGGGGGTCCTACGAGCAGTACTTC. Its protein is CASSLGGGSYEQYF. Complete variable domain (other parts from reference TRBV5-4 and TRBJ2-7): ETGVTQSPTHLIKTRGQQVTLRCSSQSGHNTVSWYQQALGQGPQFIFQYYREEENGRGNFPPRFSGLQFPNYSSELNVNALELDDSALYLCASSLGGGSYEQYFGPGTRLTVT.

CDR3 residues: CASTTSAGGNPEQFF. CDR3 in DNA: TGTGCCAGCACCACCTCAGCGGGAGGGAACCCTGAGCAGTTCTTC. The chain employs TRBV7-6 and TRBJ2-1, with 10 nucleotides matching TRBD2. CDR1 SGHVS and CDR2 FNYEAQ come from the germline V gene. The junction had 12 bases not matched to a gene; V was cut back by 7 bases and J by 9 bases. The CDR3 covers 15 residues.

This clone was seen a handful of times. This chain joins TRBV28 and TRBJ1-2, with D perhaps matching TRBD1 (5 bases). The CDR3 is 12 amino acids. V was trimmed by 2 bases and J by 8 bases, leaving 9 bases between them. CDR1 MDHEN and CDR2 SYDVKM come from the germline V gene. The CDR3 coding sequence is TGTGCCAGCAGTTTAGAGGGGCTCGGCTACACCTTC. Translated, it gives CASSLEGLGYTF.